Listed here are 14 T cell receptor beta chains from one sample, sequenced in a study of T cells after posttransplantation cyclophosphamide. The assay was immunoSEQ multiplex PCR, and TCRdb's table has in-frame clones only and misses some. Captured here are about 24,000 clones, none seen once; the top ten comprise 6.6%. Sample: PBMCs. These receptor sequences come from a woman aged 55-69 years in good health, CMV-negative, and a related stem cell transplant donor.

This clone was detected ten times or more. This chain links TRBV6-1 with TRBJ1-5; perhaps TRBD1 as D (6 bases). Germline V gives CDR1 MNHNS, CDR2 SASEGT. Trimming took off 7 bases at V and 5 bases at J, with 18 bases between the two ends. The CDR3 contains 15 residues. The CDR3 bases are TGTGCCAGCAAGCTACAGGGTGGCACCCATCAGCCCCAGCATTTT. Translation gives CASKLQGGTHQPQHF.

This clone has a count of ten or more. V is TRBV5-6 and J is TRBJ1-6, with 7 bases that match TRBD1. The V and J ends lost 2 bases and 9 bases, in that order; junction bases with no gene match: 5. Germline CDR1 is SGHDT and CDR2 is YYEEEE. The CDR3 runs to 14 residues. CDR3 amino acids: CASSFEQGISPLHF. In DNA form, the CDR3 reads TGTGCCAGCAGCTTTGAACAGGGGATTTCACCCCTCCACTTT.

This rearrangement joins TRBV11-1 to TRBJ2-5; 7 positions match TRBD1. The length of the CDR3 is 16 residues. Germline V gene sequence: CDR1 SGHAT, CDR2 FQDESV (reference sequence). Germline trimming cut 5 bases from V and 1 base from J; bases unmatched to any gene: 10. The CDR3 protein is CASSLWTGGGQETQYF. The CDR3 nucleotides read TGTGCCAGCAGCCTCTGGACAGGAGGAGGCCAAGAGACCCAGTACTTC.

This clone was observed at least ten times. The chain has TRBV7-6 and TRBJ2-2; a weak D match, TRBD2 (5 bases). Trimming left V 0 bases short and J 4 bases short, with 9 bases between. CDR3 size: 15 residues. CDR1 is SGHVS, CDR2 FNYEAQ, per germline. This CDR3 reads CASSLAAAGTGELFF. The CDR3 DNA reads as TGTGCCAGCAGCTTAGCGGCGGCGGGCACCGGGGAGCTGTTTTTT.

At least ten counts were recorded for this clone. The chain has TRBV6-5 and TRBJ1-2, with a weak D call TRBD1 (6 bases). Germline V gene lookup returns CDR1 MNHEY and CDR2 SVGAGI. The V and J ends lost 6 bases and 4 bases respectively, with 12 bases between them. This CDR3 comprises 13 residues. The CDR3 nucleotides read TGTGCCAGCAGCCGCAGGGGAATCTATGGCTACACCTTC. It encodes CASSRRGIYGYTF.

This clone was counted many times. CDR3 nucleotide sequence: TGTGCCAGCAGTTACCCTGGGCTGGGTGAAGCTTTCTTT. It specifies CASSYPGLGEAFF. The J gene is TRBJ1-1, the V gene TRBV6-5; D gene unclear. The CDR3 loop spans 13 amino acids. V lost 2 bases to trimming and J lost 7 bases, with 11 bases between them. Germline CDR1 is MNHEY and CDR2 is SVGAGI.

This clone has more than one count but fewer than ten. The V and J genes are TRBV9 and TRBJ2-1, with TRBD2 matching over 8 bases. CDR3 length: 17 residues. Germline V gives CDR1 SGDLS, CDR2 YYNGEE. The V segment lost 4 bases and the J segment 7 bases; nucleotides outside the gene matches: 16. This chain's CDR3 is CASSYTHGGVGGNEQFF. DNA for the CDR3: TGTGCCAGCAGCTATACCCACGGGGGGGTGGGAGGGAATGAGCAGTTCTTC.

In its sample, this clone was seen many times. The CDR3 is CASSMETGAINEKLFF. DNA of the CDR3: TGTGCCAGTAGTATGGAGACAGGGGCGATTAATGAAAAACTGTTTTTT. This rearrangement joins TRBV19 to TRBJ1-4, with 8 bases identical to TRBD1. The germline CDR1 and CDR2 sequences are LNHDA and SQIVND (reference sequence). V gave up 3 bases and J gave up 4 bases; unmatched junction bases: 7. CDR3 size: 16 residues.

There are a few counts of this clone. The genes are TRBV11-2 and TRBJ2-1; D is perhaps TRBD1 (6 bases). V shed 5 bases and J shed 2 bases, with 19 bases lying between them. This CDR3 is built from 17 residues. Germline V gene data show CDR1 as SGHAT and CDR2 as FQNNGV. CDR3 in DNA: TGTGCCAGCAGCAGCTTACCGGGGCAGGGGACCTACAATGAGCAGTTCTTC. Translation: CASSSLPGQGTYNEQFF.

CDR3: CASSLDHRATSGSCEYCEQYF. In DNA form, the CDR3 reads TGTGCCAGCAGCTTAGACCACCGAGCGACTAGCGGGAGTTGTGAGTATTGCGAGCAGTACTTC. The chain recombines TRBV7-6 with TRBJ2-7; 12 bases fit TRBD2. The CDR3 length is 21 residues. Looked up from germline, CDR1 is SGHVS and CDR2 is FNYEAQ. V lost 1 base to trimming and J lost 6 bases; unmatched junction nucleotides: 22. The whole variable domain, filled in from reference TRBV7-6 and TRBJ2-7, reads GAGVSQSPRYKVTKRGQDVALRCDPISGHVSLYWYRQALGQGPEFLTYFNYEAQQDKSGLPNDRFSAERPEGSISTLTIQRTEQRDSAMYRCASSLDHRATSGSCEYCEQYFGPGTRLTVT.

This clone occurred many times. V gene TRBV28 combines with J gene TRBJ2-7; no firm D call. The CDR3 spans 13 residues. V gave up 2 bases and J gave up 3 bases, with 8 bases separating them. Germline-derived CDR1 and CDR2 are MDHEN and SYDVKM. CDR3 residues: CASSLKDSYEQYV. CDR3 DNA sequence: TGTGCCAGCAGTTTAAAAGATAGCTACGAGCAGTACGTC.

This clone showed up many times. The rearrangement links TRBV29-1 to TRBJ2-1; 7 bases line up with TRBD2. Per the germline V gene, CDR1 is SQVTM and CDR2 is ANQGSEA. This CDR3 is built from 14 residues. Germline trimming cut 2 bases from V and 5 bases from J; bases unmatched to any gene: 6. The CDR3 nucleotides read TGCAGCGTTGAATCTGGACTAGTGGACAATGAGCAGTTCTTC. Protein sequence: CSVESGLVDNEQFF.

This clone has a count of ten or more. This CDR3 is also generated by other DNA sequences in the sample. The chain recombines TRBV21-1 with TRBJ2-7; the table's D gene call, TRBD2, was not cross checked with the DNA. TRBV21-1 is a documented pseudogene. The CDR3 consists of 18 residues. This CDR3 reads CASSKVGTSGSGTYEQYF. As DNA, the CDR3 is TGTGCCAGCAGCAAAGTGGGGACTAGCGGGAGCGGAACCTACGAGCAGTACTTC.

This clone has more than one count but fewer than ten. This chain uses TRBV7-2 with TRBJ1-1; 11 nucleotides line up with TRBD1. Trimming at V came to 1 base and at J to 4 bases, leaving 2 bases not matched to a gene. This CDR3 region has 15 residues. CDR1 SGHTA and CDR2 FQGNSA come from the germline V gene. The CDR3 sequence: CASSLGGQGVTEAFF. DNA for the CDR3: TGTGCCAGCAGCTTAGGGGGACAGGGGGTCACTGAAGCTTTCTTT. The full variable domain, with the rest looked up from reference TRBV7-2 and TRBJ1-1, is GAGVSQSPSNKVTEKGKDVELRCDPISGHTALYWYRQSLGQGLEFLIYFQGNSAPDKSGLPSDRFSAERTGGSVSTLTIQRTQQEDSAVYLCASSLGGQGVTEAFFGQGTRLTVV.